What follows describes a single T cell receptor beta chain. This record belongs to a study of T cells in Graves' hyperthyroidism and ophthalmopathy. The germline CDR1 and CDR2 sequences are SGHKS and YYEKEE (reference sequence). Trimming took 0 bases from V and 5 from J, leaving 20 bases between them. The CDR3 has 17 amino acids. The source material, RNA transcripts, was used to amplify TCR beta CDR3 regions. Primed by the HTBI set, a first-round RT-PCR was run on the TCR CDR3. TCRdb reprocessed the multiplex PCR reads via MiXCR and lists one record per CDR3 protein. Counted here are roughly 700,000 distinct CDR3 sequences, 14% occurring once; the ten biggest clones make up about a tenth.

The J gene is TRBJ2-5, the V gene TRBV5-5, with D tentatively TRBD1 or TRBD2 (6 bases each). This TCR was recovered from a woman aged 18-29 years with Graves' hyperthyroidism. The sample taken for sequencing was blood. CDR3 sequence (DNA): TGTGCCAGCAGCTTGGTGGGAGGCAGGGGATGGATGGAGACCCAGTACTTC. Amino acid sequence: CASSLVGGRGWMETQYF.